Below are 4 T cell receptor beta chains sequenced from a single sample in a study of T cell responses to AZD1222 COVID-19 vaccine. Sequencing used immunoSEQ multiplex PCR; TCRdb keeps in-frame clones, though not all of them. The sample shows approximately 110,000 clones, approximately 90% of them seen only once. Here the sequenced sample was peripheral blood, taken 28 days after the second AZD1222 dose. These receptors all come from an adult who received the AZD1222 COVID-19 vaccine.

This clone was detected only a few times. The chain employs TRBV12-3 or TRBV12-4 and TRBJ2-3, with unresolved D. V lost 8 bases, J lost 4 bases, and 13 bases lay in between. The CDR3 totals 13 residues. The CDR3 DNA reads as TGTGCCAGCGCCCCTCGGGTGGCAGATACGCAGTATTTT. This sequence encodes CASAPRVADTQYF.

This rearrangement joins TRBV4-1 to TRBJ2-1, with 11 bases that match TRBD1. J gave up 7 bases and V 1 base, and 12 bases lay outside the gene matches. There are 18 residues in the CDR3. CDR1 is MGHRA, CDR2 YSYEKL, per germline. The CDR3 region has the DNA TGCGCCAGCAGCCAAGTTACTTGGACAGGGGGCGGTTGGAATGAGCAGTTCTTC. This codes for CASSQVTWTGGGWNEQFF.

The chain recombines TRBV19 with TRBJ2-5, with D tentatively TRBD2 (6 bases). V gave up 3 bases and J gave up 1 base, with 12 bases separating them. CDR3 length equals 15 residues. The V gene's germline CDR1 is LNHDA and CDR2 SQIVND (reference sequence). CDR3 sequence: CASSIGSSSQETQYF. The DNA for the CDR3 is TGTGCCAGTAGTATCGGGAGCAGCAGCCAAGAGACCCAGTACTTC. Combining the CDR3 with reference TRBV19 and TRBJ2-5 gives the whole variable domain DGGITQSPKYLFRKEGQNVTLSCEQNLNHDAMYWYRQDPGQGLRLIYYSQIVNDFQKGDIAEGYSVSREKKESFPLTVTSAQKNPTAFYLCASSIGSSSQETQYFGPGTRLLVL.

CDR3 sequence (DNA): TGTGCCAGCAAGACAGGAATCACCTACGAGCAGTACTTC. As protein: CASKTGITYEQYF. The V gene is TRBV28, the J gene TRBJ2-7; D perhaps matches TRBD1 (6 bases). The CDR3 is made up of 13 amino acids. V shed 7 bases and J shed 2 bases, with 12 bases lying between them. Germline assignment: CDR1 MDHEN and CDR2 SYDVKM.